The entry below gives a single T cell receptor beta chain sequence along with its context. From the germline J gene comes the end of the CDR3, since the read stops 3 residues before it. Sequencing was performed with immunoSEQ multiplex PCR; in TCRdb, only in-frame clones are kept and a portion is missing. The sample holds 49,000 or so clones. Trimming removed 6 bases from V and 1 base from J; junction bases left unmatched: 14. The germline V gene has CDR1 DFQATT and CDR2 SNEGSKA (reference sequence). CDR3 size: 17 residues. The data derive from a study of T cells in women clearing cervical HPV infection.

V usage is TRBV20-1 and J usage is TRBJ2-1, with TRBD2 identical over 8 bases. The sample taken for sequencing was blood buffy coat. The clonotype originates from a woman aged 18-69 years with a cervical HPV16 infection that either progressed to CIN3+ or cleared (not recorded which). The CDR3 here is CSADPSQREGSYNEQFF. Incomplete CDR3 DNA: TGCAGTGCCGATCCTTCACAACGGGAGGGGTCCTACAATGAG.